The 23 T cell receptor beta chains listed next were all sequenced from one sample in a study of blood T cell repertoires in COVID-19 (dated by TCRdb to between 2020 and 2021). The protocol used for the library was the immunoSEQ multiplex PCR assay. In its TCRdb copy, this immuneACCESS table keeps in-frame sequences only and misses some clones. Where compared with another copy, unresolved V genes explain less than half of these, and the others have no known cause. This sample holds around 180,000 clones; more than 75% were observed only once. The top ten clones comprise about 9.7% of the sample. The specimen sequenced was PBMCs or T cells enriched from blood (not recorded which). The source of these receptors is a woman aged 25 to 39 who had recovered from COVID-19.

The CDR3 coding sequence is TGTGCCAGCAGCGTAGGTAGCACTAGCTTTTGGAATGAGCAGTTCTTC. Encoded protein: CASSVGSTSFWNEQFF. The J gene is TRBJ2-1, the V gene TRBV9, with a tentative D call TRBD2 (6 bases). CDR3 length equals 16 residues. Per the germline V gene, CDR1 is SGDLS and CDR2 is YYNGEE. Trimming took 0 bases from V and 7 from J, leaving 17 bases between them.

Only a few counts were recorded for this clone. As DNA, the CDR3 is TGTGCCAGCAGCGGGACAGCCCAAGAGACCCAGTACTTC. It specifies CASSGTAQETQYF. The genes are TRBV2 and TRBJ2-5, with 7 bases lining up with TRBD1. The V and J ends lost 6 bases and 1 base, in that order; junction bases with no gene match: 2. The CDR3 has 13 residues. The germline gives CDR1 SNHLY, CDR2 FYNNEI.

In DNA, the CDR3 is TGTGCCAGCAGCCCGGACAGCAGGTACAATGAGCAGTTCTTC. Amino acids: CASSPDSRYNEQFF. The chain links TRBV5-4 to TRBJ2-1; the D gene is possibly TRBD1 (6 bases). Per the germline V gene, CDR1 is SGHNT and CDR2 is YYREEE (reference sequence). The CDR3 extends over 14 amino acids. Trimming took off 4 bases at V and 4 bases at J, with 12 bases between the two ends.

The V and J genes are TRBV27 and TRBJ2-1, with D possibly matching TRBD1 (5 bases). Per the germline V gene, CDR1 is MNHEY and CDR2 is SMNVEV (reference sequence). This CDR3 is built from 12 residues. V lost 6 bases and J lost 6, with 9 bases in between. CDR3 sequence reads: CASRQGPNEQFF. The CDR3 DNA follows: TGTGCCAGCAGGCAGGGCCCCAATGAGCAGTTCTTC.

This chain uses TRBV4-1 with TRBJ1-3; 8 bases agree with TRBD1. This CDR3 comprises 14 residues. Germline lookup yields CDR1 MGHRA and CDR2 YSYEKL. J lost 4 bases, V lost 5 bases, and 4 bases had no gene match. The DNA of the CDR3 is TGCGCCAGCAGCTTCGGACAGGGAGGAAACACCATATATTTT. Translated: CASSFGQGGNTIYF.

This clone was picked up one time. The chain has TRBV7-9 and TRBJ1-6; D remains ambiguous. Trimming took off 5 bases at V and 7 bases at J, with 6 bases between the two ends. Germline V CDR1 and CDR2: SEHNR, FQNEAQ (reference sequence). This CDR3 has 12 amino acids. The CDR3 loop is CASSPSNSPLHF. CDR3 sequence (DNA): TGTGCCAGCAGCCCGTCCAATTCACCCCTCCACTTT.

J is TRBJ1-5 and V is TRBV6-5; TRBD1 matches at 8 bases. V dropped 5 bases and J dropped 6; count of bases not matched to a gene: 0. This CDR3 has 12 amino acids. Germline V gene sequence: CDR1 MNHEY, CDR2 SVGAGI. CDR3 sequence reads: CASSTGGQPQHF. DNA of the CDR3: TGTGCCAGCAGTACAGGGGGTCAGCCCCAGCATTTT.

The gene calls are TRBV30 and TRBJ2-7; D may be TRBD1 (6 bases). Between the trimmed V and J ends, which lost 3 bases and 5 bases, there was a span of 17 bases. This CDR3 contains 14 residues. Germline V gene data show CDR1 as GTSNPN and CDR2 as SVGIG (reference sequence). This CDR3 reads CAWRPSTGTDEQYF. For the CDR3, the DNA is TGTGCCTGGAGACCCTCAACAGGGACCGACGAGCAGTACTTC.

The chain carries TRBV19 and TRBJ2-3; 9 nucleotides line up with TRBD1. V shed 9 bases and J 2 bases; nucleotides not matched to a gene: 3. Germline CDR1 LNHDA, CDR2 SQIVND (reference sequence). The CDR3 is 13 amino acids. In nucleotides, the CDR3 is TGTGCCAGCACAGGGGGCAACACAGATACGCAGTATTTT. Its protein is CASTGGNTDTQYF.

The CDR3 spells CASSPTSGSQYNEQFF. In nucleotides, the CDR3 is TGCGCCAGCAGCCCGACTAGCGGGAGCCAATACAATGAGCAGTTCTTC. V is TRBV5-1 and J is TRBJ2-1, with TRBD2 matching over 12 bases. After removal of 4 bases from V and 4 bases from J, the junction contained 6 bases not matched to a gene. Germline CDR1 and CDR2: SGHRS and YFSETQ. The CDR3 length is 16 residues.

This clone was counted a few times. The chain is built from TRBV5-1 and TRBJ1-2; 7 positions match TRBD1. Germline lookup yields CDR1 SGHRS and CDR2 YFSETQ. The CDR3 totals 14 residues. Trimming cost V 4 bases and J 5 bases; bases outside gene matches: 8. The CDR3 here is CASSREGQKYGYTF. The CDR3 region has the DNA TGCGCCAGCAGCCGAGAGGGACAGAAATATGGCTACACCTTC.

This rearrangement joins TRBV7-9 to TRBJ2-5, with D perhaps TRBD2 (5 bases). Germline V CDR1 and CDR2: SEHNR, FQNEAQ (reference sequence). V was cut by 1 base and J by 2 bases, with 8 bases left in between. This CDR3 has 14 residues. CDR3 loop: CASSLEPGQETQYF. CDR3 DNA sequence: TGTGCCAGCAGCTTAGAACCGGGGCAAGAGACCCAGTACTTC.

The chain uses TRBV9 and TRBJ2-4; D gene ambiguous. The CDR3 totals 14 residues. Deletions cut 0 bases from V and 0 bases from J, with 4 bases between. Germline V gives CDR1 SGDLS, CDR2 YYNGEE. The DNA of the CDR3 is TGTGCCAGCAGCGTAGGGCTAGCCAAAAACATTCAGTACTTC. This sequence encodes CASSVGLAKNIQYF.

The genes are TRBV7-9 and TRBJ1-4; the match to TRBD1 covers 8 bases. This CDR3 comprises 15 residues. Germline CDR1 is SEHNR and CDR2 is FQNEAQ (reference sequence). Trimming at V came to 5 bases and at J to 1 base, leaving 3 bases not matched to a gene. Here the CDR3 DNA reads TGTGCCAGCAGCCCGACAGGGGTAACTAATGAAAAACTGTTTTTT. Encoded protein: CASSPTGVTNEKLFF.

The rearrangement links TRBV5-1 to TRBJ1-2; 9 nucleotides match TRBD1. The CDR3 is 15 residues long. Germline CDR1 reads SGHRS; CDR2 reads YFSETQ. The ends lost 3 bases at V and 4 bases at J; junction bases unmatched: 7. As DNA, the CDR3 is TGCGCCAGCAGCTCGACCCCGGGACAGGGCTATGGCTACACCTTC. Its protein product is CASSSTPGQGYGYTF.

The chain combines TRBV7-8 with TRBJ2-2, with TRBD2 identical over 8 bases. The CDR3 sequence is 16 residues long. V was clipped by 3 bases and J by 5 bases; unmatched bases: 8. Germline V gene lookup returns CDR1 SGHVS and CDR2 FQNEAQ. CDR3 coding DNA: TGTGCCAGCAGCTTTTCCGGGACTAGAGCAACCGGGGAGCTGTTTTTT. This translates into CASSFSGTRATGELFF.

This chain joins TRBV28 and TRBJ1-1; D may be TRBD1 (6 bases). The germline gives CDR1 MDHEN, CDR2 SYDVKM. Trimming cost V 0 bases and J 4 bases, with 9 bases left between them. The CDR3 contains 14 residues. CDR3 DNA sequence: TGTGCCAGCAGTTTATGGGGGGCGAGCACTGAAGCTTTCTTT. This codes for CASSLWGASTEAFF.

The genes are TRBV4-2 and TRBJ2-7; D is ambiguous. The CDR3 extends over 15 amino acids. V was cut by 0 bases and J by 0 bases, with 9 bases left in between. Germline loops: CDR1 LGHNA, CDR2 YNFKEQ. CDR3 DNA sequence: TGTGCCAGCAGCCAAGATCGAGGTAACTCCTACGAGCAGTACTTC. The encoded protein is CASSQDRGNSYEQYF.

The chain employs TRBV14 and TRBJ2-6; D ambiguous. The length of the CDR3 is 15 residues. The germline V gene has CDR1 SGHDN and CDR2 FVKESK. The V end lost 2 bases, the J end lost 0 bases, and 5 bases lay between the germline ends. The CDR3 nucleotides are TGTGCCAGCAGCCAATATATCTCTGGGGCCAACGTCCTGACTTTC. This gives the protein CASSQYISGANVLTF. Filled out from reference TRBV14 and TRBJ2-6, the complete variable domain reads EAGVTQFPSHSVIEKGQTVTLRCDPISGHDNLYWYRRVMGKEIKFLLHFVKESKQDESGMPNNRFLAERTGGTYSTLKVQPAELEDSGVYFCASSQYISGANVLTFGAGSRLTVL.

The chain recombines TRBV18 with TRBJ1-4, with 9 bases fitting TRBD1. J was trimmed by 3 bases and V by 2 bases; bases with no gene match: 10. Germline V gene data show CDR1 as KGHSH and CDR2 as LQKENI. The CDR3 extends over 18 amino acids. For the CDR3, the DNA is TGTGCCAGCTCACCAACAGGACAGGGGACGAGAGCTAATGAAAAACTGTTTTTT. As protein: CASSPTGQGTRANEKLFF. Drawing the rest from reference TRBV18 and TRBJ1-4, the complete variable domain is NAGVMQNPRHLVRRRGQEARLRCSPMKGHSHVYWYRQLPEEGLKFMVYLQKENIIDESGMPKERFSAEFPKEGPSILRIQQVVRGDSAAYFCASSPTGQGTRANEKLFFGSGTQLSVL.

The chain carries TRBV9 and TRBJ1-3; unclear D gene. The germline gives CDR1 SGDLS, CDR2 YYNGEE. V was shortened by 1 base and J by 0 bases, with 11 bases between the two germline ends. The CDR3 consists of 16 residues. DNA for the CDR3: TGTGCCAGCAGCGTATGGTCCGCGGGCTCTGGAAACACCATATATTTT. Translating gives CASSVWSAGSGNTIYF.

The V call is TRBV7-2, the J call TRBJ2-1; 11 bases align to TRBD2. Germline values: CDR1 SGHTA, CDR2 FQGNSA. V was clipped by 5 bases and J by 7 bases; unmatched bases: 4. The CDR3 runs to 14 residues. The CDR3 spells CASSPGTSGNEQFF. DNA of the CDR3: TGTGCCAGCAGCCCGGGGACTAGCGGAAATGAGCAGTTCTTC.

This clone was found once. CDR3 protein: CASSYSIQDLNTEAFF. Written as DNA, the CDR3 is TGTGCCAGCAGTTACTCGATTCAGGATCTGAACACTGAAGCTTTCTTT. The chain uses TRBV6-5 and TRBJ1-1; D gene ambiguous. The germline V gene encodes CDR1 MNHEY and CDR2 SVGAGI. Trimming pared 0 bases from V and 0 bases from J, leaving 11 bases between. The CDR3 sequence is 16 residues long.